A single sample is the source of the 7 T cell receptor beta chains below, sequenced in a study of T cells after yellow fever vaccination. MiXCR was run by TCRdb on the 5' RACE reads, yielding one entry per CDR3 protein. The table includes some 120,000 distinct CDR3 sequences, 8% to 10% detected once. The starting material was CD8+ T cells sorted from PBMCs, obtained on the day of the yellow fever booster vaccination. These receptors were collected from a man between 18 and 35 years old who received the YFV17D yellow fever vaccine.

This clonotype was seen more than once but under ten times. The chain has TRBV3-1 and TRBJ1-5; maybe TRBD1 (5 bases). Looked up from germline, CDR1 is LGHDT and CDR2 is YNNKEL (reference sequence). The V and J ends lost 3 bases and 0 bases respectively, with 9 bases between them. CDR3 length: 15 amino acids. The CDR3 region is CASSQGLYSNQPQHF. For the CDR3, the DNA is TGTGCCAGCAGCCAGGGACTATATAGCAATCAGCCCCAGCATTTT.

This clonotype came up many times. The V call is TRBV6-2 or TRBV6-3, the J call TRBJ2-7; D is possibly TRBD1 or TRBD2 (5 bases each). Trimming stripped 0 bases from V and 1 base from J, with 7 bases between. Germline V CDR1 and CDR2: MNHEY, SVGEGT. This CDR3 has 14 amino acids. The CDR3 is CASSYSGVSYEQYV. The CDR3 DNA is TGTGCCAGCAGTTACTCGGGGGTTTCCTACGAGCAGTACGTC.

This clonotype was recorded a few times. The chain links TRBV5-4 to TRBJ1-1; D gene ambiguous. Germline-derived CDR1 and CDR2 are SGHNT and YYREEE (reference sequence). Trimming shortened V by 4 bases and J by 7 bases, and 14 bases separated the two germline ends. The length of the CDR3 is 13 residues. This CDR3 is CASSGRTDDEAFF. The CDR3 region has the DNA TGTGCCAGCAGCGGAAGGACGGATGATGAAGCTTTCTTT.

This clonotype was found a few times. This chain connects TRBV12-3 or TRBV12-4 to TRBJ2-7, with 7 nucleotides matching TRBD2. V gave up 0 bases and J gave up 2 bases; unmatched junction bases: 4. The CDR3 is 15 amino acids. The CDR3 spells CASSLAGGSAYEQYF. In DNA form, the CDR3 reads TGTGCCAGCAGTTTAGCGGGGGGGAGTGCCTACGAGCAGTACTTC.

This clonotype was seen only a few times. This chain links TRBV6-2 or TRBV6-3 with TRBJ2-4; D unclear. Germline V gene lookup returns CDR1 MNHEY and CDR2 SVGEGT. The V end lost 2 bases, the J end lost 7 bases, and 3 bases lay between the germline ends. The CDR3 runs 11 residues. CDR3 residues: CASSYGNIQYF. CDR3 DNA: TGTGCCAGCAGTTACGGGAACATTCAGTACTTC.

The V gene is TRBV6-2 or TRBV6-3, the J gene TRBJ2-1; 11 nucleotides align to TRBD2. CDR1 and CDR2 from the germline V gene are MNHEY and SVGEGT. The CDR3 loop spans 15 amino acids. Trimming at V came to 6 bases and at J to 6 bases, leaving 7 bases not matched to a gene. The chain's CDR3 is CASRVAGGPVNEQFF. The DNA for the CDR3 is TGTGCCAGCAGGGTAGCGGGGGGGCCGGTCAATGAGCAGTTCTTC.

This clonotype was found a few times. The gene calls are TRBV4-1 and TRBJ1-1; no firm D call. Trimming shortened V by 0 bases and J by 6 bases, and 11 bases separated the two germline ends. The germline gives CDR1 MGHRA, CDR2 YSYEKL. The CDR3 covers 14 residues. The CDR3 protein is CASSQEQEQAEAFF. CDR3 DNA: TGCGCCAGCAGCCAAGAGCAGGAGCAGGCTGAAGCTTTCTTT.